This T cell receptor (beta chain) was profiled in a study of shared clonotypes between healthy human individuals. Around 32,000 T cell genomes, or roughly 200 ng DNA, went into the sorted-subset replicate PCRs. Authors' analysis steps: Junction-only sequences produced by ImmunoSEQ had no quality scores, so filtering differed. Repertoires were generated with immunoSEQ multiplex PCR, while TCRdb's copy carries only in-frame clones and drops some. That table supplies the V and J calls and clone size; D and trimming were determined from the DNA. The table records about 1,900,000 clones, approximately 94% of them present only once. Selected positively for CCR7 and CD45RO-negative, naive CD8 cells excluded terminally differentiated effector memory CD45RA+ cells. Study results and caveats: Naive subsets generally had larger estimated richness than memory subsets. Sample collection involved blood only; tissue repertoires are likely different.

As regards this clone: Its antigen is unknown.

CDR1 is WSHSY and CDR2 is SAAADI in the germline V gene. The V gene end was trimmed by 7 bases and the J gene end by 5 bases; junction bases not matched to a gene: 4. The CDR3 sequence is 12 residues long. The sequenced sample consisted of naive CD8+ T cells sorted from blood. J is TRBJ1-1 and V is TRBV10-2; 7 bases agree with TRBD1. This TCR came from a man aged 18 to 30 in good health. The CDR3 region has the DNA TGCGCCAGCAAGGAGGGGGCGACTGAAGCTTTCTTT. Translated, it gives CASKEGATEAFF.